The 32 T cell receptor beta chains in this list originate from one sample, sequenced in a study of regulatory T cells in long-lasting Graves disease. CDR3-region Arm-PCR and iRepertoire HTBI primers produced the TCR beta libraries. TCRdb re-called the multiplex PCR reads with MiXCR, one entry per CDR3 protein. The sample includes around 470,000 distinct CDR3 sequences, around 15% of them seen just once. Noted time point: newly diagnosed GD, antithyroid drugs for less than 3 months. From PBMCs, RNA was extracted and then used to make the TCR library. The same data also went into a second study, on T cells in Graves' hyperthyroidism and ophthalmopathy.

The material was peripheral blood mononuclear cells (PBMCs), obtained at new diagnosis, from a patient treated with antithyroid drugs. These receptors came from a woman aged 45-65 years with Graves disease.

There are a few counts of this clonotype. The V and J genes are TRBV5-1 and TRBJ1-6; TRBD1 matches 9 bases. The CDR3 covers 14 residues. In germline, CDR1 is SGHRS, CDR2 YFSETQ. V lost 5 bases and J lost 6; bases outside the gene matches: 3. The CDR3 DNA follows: TGCGCCAGCAGTCGGACAGGGGTTAATTCACCCCTCCACTTT. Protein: CASSRTGVNSPLHF.

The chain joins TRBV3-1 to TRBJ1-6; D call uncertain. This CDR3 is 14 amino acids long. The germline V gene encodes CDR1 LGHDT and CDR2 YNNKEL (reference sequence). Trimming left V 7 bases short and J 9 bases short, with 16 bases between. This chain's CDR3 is CASTPGGNPSPLHF. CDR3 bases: TGTGCCAGCACCCCAGGAGGGAACCCTTCACCCCTCCACTTT. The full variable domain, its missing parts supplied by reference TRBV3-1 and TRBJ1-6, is DTAVSQTPKYLVTQMGNDKSIKCEQNLGHDTMYWYKQDSKKFLKIMFSYNNKELIINETVPNRFSPKSPDKAHLNLHINSLELGDSAVYFCASTPGGNPSPLHFGNGTRLTVT.

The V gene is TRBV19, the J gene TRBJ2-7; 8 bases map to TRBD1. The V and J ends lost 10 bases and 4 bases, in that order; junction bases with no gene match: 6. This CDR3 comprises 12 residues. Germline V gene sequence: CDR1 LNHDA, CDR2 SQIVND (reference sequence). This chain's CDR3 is CATRDRLYEQYF. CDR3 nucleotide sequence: TGTGCCACCCGGGACAGGTTGTACGAGCAGTACTTC.

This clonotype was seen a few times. The CDR3 DNA sequence: TGTGCCAGCAGTTACTCCACCGGGACAGGGGCCCGAGGGCCTGGAAACACCATATATTTT. This codes for CASSYSTGTGARGPGNTIYF. V usage is TRBV6-2 or TRBV6-3 and J usage is TRBJ1-3; 10 bases agree with TRBD1. This CDR3 is built from 20 residues. Germline CDR1 and CDR2: MNHEY and SVGEGT. V lost 0 bases and J lost 2; bases outside the gene matches: 13.

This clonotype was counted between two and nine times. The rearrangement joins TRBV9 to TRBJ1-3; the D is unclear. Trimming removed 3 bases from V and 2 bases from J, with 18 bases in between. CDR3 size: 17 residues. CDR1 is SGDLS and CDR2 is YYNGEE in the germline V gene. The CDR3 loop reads CASSDPRTVSAGNTIYF. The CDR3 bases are TGTGCCAGCAGCGACCCTCGTACAGTCAGCGCTGGAAACACCATATATTTT. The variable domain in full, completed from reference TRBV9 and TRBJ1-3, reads DSGVTQTPKHLITATGQRVTLRCSPRSGDLSVYWYQQSLDQGLQFLIQYYNGEERAKGNILERFSAQQFPDLHSELNLSSLELGDSALYFCASSDPRTVSAGNTIYFGEGSWLTVV.

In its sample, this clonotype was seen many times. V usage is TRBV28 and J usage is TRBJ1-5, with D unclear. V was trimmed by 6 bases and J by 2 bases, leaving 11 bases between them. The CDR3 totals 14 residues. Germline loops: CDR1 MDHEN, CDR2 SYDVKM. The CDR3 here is CASRPALGNQPQHF. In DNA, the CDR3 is TGTGCCAGCAGGCCCGCCTTGGGCAATCAGCCCCAGCATTTT.

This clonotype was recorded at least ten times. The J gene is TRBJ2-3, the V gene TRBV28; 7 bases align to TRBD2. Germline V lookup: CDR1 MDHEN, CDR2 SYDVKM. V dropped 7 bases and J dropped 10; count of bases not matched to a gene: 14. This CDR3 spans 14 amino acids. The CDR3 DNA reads TGTGCCAGCACCTCTCTCGCGGGAGATGTGCCGCAGTATTTT. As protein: CASTSLAGDVPQYF.

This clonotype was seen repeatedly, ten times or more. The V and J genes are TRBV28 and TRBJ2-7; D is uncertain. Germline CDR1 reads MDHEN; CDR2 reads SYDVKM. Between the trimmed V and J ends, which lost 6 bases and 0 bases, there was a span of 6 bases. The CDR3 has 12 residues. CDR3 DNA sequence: TGTGCCAGCAGCCTTAGCTCCTACGAGCAGTACTTC. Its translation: CASSLSSYEQYF.

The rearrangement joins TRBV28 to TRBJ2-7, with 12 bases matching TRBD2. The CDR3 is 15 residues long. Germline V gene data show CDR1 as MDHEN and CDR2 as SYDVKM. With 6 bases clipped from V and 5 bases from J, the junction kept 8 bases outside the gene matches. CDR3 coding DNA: TGTGCCAGCAGCCGACCGGGACTAGCGGGCCACGAGCAGTACTTC. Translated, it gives CASSRPGLAGHEQYF.

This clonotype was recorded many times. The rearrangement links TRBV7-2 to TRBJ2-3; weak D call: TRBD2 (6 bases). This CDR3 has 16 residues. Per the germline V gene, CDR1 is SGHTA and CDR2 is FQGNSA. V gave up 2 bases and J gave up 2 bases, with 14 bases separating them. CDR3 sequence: CASSLKVGGITDTQYF. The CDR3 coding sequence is TGTGCCAGCAGCTTAAAAGTTGGGGGGATCACAGATACGCAGTATTTT.

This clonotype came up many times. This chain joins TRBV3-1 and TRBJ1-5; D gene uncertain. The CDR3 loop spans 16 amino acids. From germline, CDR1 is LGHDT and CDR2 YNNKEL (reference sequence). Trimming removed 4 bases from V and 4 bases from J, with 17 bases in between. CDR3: CASSPSSWRANQPQHF. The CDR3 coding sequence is TGTGCCAGCAGCCCGAGTTCCTGGAGGGCAAATCAGCCCCAGCATTTT.

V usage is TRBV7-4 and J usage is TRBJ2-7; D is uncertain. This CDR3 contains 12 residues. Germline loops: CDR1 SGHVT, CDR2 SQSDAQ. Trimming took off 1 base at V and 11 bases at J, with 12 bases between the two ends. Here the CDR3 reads CASSLVYPAEYF. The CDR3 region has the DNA TGTGCCAGCAGCTTAGTCTACCCGGCGGAGTACTTC.

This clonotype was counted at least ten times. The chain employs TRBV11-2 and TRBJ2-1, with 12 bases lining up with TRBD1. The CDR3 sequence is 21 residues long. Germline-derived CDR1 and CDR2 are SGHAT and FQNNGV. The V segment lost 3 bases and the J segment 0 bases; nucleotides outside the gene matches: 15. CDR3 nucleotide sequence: TGTGCCAGCAGCTTCGAGGGACAGGGGGCGGCTAGCAGATACTCCTACAATGAGCAGTTCTTC. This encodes CASSFEGQGAASRYSYNEQFF.

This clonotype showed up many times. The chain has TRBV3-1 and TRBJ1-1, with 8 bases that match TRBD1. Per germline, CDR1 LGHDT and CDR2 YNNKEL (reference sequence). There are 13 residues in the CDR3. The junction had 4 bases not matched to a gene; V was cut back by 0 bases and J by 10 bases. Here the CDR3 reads CASSQDPDRVAFF. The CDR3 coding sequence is TGTGCCAGCAGCCAAGATCCGGACAGGGTAGCTTTCTTT.

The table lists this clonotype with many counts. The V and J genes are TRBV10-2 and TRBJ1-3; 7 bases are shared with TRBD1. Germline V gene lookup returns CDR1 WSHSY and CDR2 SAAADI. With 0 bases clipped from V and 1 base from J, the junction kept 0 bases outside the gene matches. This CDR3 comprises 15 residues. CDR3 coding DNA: TGCGCCAGCAGTGAGTCGACAGGGTCTGGAAACACCATATATTTT. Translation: CASSESTGSGNTIYF.

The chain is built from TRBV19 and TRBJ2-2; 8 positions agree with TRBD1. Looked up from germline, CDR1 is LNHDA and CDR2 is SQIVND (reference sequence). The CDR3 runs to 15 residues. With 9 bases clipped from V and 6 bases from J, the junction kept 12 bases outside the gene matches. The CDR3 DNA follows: TGTGCCAGCCTACCTGGGCAGGGGGCTGCCGGGGAGCTGTTTTTT. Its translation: CASLPGQGAAGELFF.

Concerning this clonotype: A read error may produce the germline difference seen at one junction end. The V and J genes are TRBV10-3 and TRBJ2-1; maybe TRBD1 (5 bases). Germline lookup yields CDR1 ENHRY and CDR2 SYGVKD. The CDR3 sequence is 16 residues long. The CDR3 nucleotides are TGTGTCATCAGGGCCCAAGGTATGCGCGAAAACAATGAGCAGTTCTTC. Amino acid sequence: CVIRAQGMRENNEQFF.

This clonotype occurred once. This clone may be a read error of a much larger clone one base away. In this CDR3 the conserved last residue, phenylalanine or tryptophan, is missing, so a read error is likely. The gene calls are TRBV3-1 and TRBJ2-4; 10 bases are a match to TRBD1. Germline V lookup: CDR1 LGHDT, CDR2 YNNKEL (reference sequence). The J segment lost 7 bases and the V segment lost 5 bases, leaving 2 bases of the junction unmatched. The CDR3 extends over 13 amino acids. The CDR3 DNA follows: TGTGCCAGCAGCACGGGACAGGGGAACATTCAGTACTCC. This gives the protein CASSTGQGNIQYS.

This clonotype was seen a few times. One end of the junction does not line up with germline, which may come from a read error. The CDR3 loop is CASSLTSGANTGGLFF. CDR3 nucleotides: TGTGCCAGCTCACTGACTAGCGGTGCGAACACCGGGGGGCTGTTTTTT. This chain links TRBV18 with TRBJ2-2; TRBD2 matches 9 bases. The CDR3 is 16 amino acids. Germline V gene data show CDR1 as KGHSH and CDR2 as LQKENI. Supplemented by reference TRBV18 and TRBJ2-2, the full variable domain reads NAGVMQNPRHLVRRRGQEARLRCSPMKGHSHVYWYRQLPEEGLKFMVYLQKENIIDESGMPKERFSAEFPKEGPSILRIQQVVRGDSAAYFCASSLTSGANTGGLFFGEGSRLTVL.

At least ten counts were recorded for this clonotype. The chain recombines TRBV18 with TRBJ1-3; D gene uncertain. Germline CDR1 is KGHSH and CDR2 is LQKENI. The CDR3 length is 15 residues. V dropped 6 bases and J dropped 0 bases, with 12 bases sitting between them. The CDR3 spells CASSTMDISGNTIYF. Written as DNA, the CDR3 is TGTGCCAGCTCGACCATGGATATCTCTGGAAACACCATATATTTT.

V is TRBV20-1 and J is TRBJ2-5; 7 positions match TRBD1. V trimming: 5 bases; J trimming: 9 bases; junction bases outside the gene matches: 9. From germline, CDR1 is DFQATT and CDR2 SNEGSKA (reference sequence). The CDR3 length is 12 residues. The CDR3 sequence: CSAFSPTGAQYF. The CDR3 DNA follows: TGCAGTGCTTTTAGCCCAACAGGGGCCCAGTACTTC.

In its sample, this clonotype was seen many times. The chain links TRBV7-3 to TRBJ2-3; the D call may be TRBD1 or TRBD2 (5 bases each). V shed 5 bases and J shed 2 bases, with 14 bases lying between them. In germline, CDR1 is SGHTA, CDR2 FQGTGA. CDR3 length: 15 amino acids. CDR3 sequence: CASSMAGALTDTQYF. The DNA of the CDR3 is TGTGCCAGCAGCATGGCCGGGGCCCTCACAGATACGCAGTATTTT.

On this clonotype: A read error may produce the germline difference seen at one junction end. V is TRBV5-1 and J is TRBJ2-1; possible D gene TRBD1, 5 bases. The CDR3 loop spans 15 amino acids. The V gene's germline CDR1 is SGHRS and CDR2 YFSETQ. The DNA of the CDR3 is TGCGCCAACAGCCCACAGGCAACCTCCTACAATGAGCAGTTCTTC. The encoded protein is CANSPQATSYNEQFF.

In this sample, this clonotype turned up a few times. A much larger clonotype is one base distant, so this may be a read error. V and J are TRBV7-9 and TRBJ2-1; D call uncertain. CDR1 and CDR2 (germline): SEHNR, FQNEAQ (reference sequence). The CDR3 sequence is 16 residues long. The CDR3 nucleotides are TGTGCCAGCAGCCCGCTTCATAGTCTCTCCTACAGTGAGCAGTTCTTC. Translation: CASSPLHSLSYSEQFF.

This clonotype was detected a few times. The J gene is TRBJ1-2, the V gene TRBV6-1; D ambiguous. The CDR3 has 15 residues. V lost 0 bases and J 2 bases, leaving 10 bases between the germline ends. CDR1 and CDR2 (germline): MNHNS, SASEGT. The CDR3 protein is CASSEAGSPNYGYTF. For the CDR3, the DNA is TGTGCCAGCAGTGAAGCAGGCAGCCCAAACTATGGCTACACCTTC.

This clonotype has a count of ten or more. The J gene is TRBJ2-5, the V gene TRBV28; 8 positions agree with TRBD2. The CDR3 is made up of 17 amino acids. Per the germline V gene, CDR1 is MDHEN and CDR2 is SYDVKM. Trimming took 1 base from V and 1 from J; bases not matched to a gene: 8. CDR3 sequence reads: CASSLSYAGGSQETQYF. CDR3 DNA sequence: TGTGCCAGCAGTTTATCGTACGCGGGAGGATCCCAAGAGACCCAGTACTTC.

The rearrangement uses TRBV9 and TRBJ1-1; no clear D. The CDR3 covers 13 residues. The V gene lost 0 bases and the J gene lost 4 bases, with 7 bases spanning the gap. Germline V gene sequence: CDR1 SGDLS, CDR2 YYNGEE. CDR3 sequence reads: CASSVDFSTEAFF. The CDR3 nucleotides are TGTGCCAGCAGCGTAGACTTTTCCACTGAAGCTTTCTTT.

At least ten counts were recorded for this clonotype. The chain's CDR3 is CASSPKGYTDNYGYTF. For the CDR3, the DNA is TGTGCCAGCTCACCCAAAGGCTACACCGATAACTATGGCTACACCTTC. The chain uses TRBV18 and TRBJ1-2; D ambiguous. Germline V lookup: CDR1 KGHSH, CDR2 LQKENI. This CDR3 region has 16 residues. The V end was cut by 3 bases, the J end by 1 base, with 15 bases between. The variable domain in full, completed from reference TRBV18 and TRBJ1-2, reads NAGVMQNPRHLVRRRGQEARLRCSPMKGHSHVYWYRQLPEEGLKFMVYLQKENIIDESGMPKERFSAEFPKEGPSILRIQQVVRGDSAAYFCASSPKGYTDNYGYTFGSGTRLTVV.

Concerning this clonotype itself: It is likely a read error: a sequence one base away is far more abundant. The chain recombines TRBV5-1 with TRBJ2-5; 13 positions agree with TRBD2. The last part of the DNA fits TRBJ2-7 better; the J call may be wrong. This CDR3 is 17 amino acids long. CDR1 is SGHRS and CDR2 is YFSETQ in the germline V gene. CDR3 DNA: TGTGCCAGCAGCTCCCTGAGACTAGCGGGAGGCTCCTACGAGCAGTACTTC. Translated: CASSSLRLAGGSYEQYF.

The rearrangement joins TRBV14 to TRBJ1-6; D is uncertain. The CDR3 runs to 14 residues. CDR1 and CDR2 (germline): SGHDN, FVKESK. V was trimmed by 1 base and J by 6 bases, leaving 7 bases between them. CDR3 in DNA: TGTGCCAGCAGCCAAGCCTTCGGTAATTCACCCCTCCACTTT. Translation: CASSQAFGNSPLHF.

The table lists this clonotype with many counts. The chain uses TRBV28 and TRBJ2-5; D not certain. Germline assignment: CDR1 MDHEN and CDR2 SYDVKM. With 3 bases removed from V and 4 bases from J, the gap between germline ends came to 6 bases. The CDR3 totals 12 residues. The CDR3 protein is CASSFVRETQYF. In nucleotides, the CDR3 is TGTGCCAGCAGTTTTGTGAGAGAGACCCAGTACTTC. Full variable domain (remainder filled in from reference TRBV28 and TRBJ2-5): DVKVTQSSRYLVKRTGEKVFLECVQDMDHENMFWYRQDPGLGLRLIYFSYDVKMKEKGDIPEGYSVSREKKERFSLILESASTNQTSMYLCASSFVRETQYFGPGTRLLVL.

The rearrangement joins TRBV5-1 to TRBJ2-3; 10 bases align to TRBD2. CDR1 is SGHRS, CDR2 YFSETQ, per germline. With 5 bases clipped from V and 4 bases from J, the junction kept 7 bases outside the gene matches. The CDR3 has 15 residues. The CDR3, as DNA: TGCGCCAGCAGAGGACTAGCGGAAAGGCCAGATACGCAGTATTTT. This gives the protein CASRGLAERPDTQYF.